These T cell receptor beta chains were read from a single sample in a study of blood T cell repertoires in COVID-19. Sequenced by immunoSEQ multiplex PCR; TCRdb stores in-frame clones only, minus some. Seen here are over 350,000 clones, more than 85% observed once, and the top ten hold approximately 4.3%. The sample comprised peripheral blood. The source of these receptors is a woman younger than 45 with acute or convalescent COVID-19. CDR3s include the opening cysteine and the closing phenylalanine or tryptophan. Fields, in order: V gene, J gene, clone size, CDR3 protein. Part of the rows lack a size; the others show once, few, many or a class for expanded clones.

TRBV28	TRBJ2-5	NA	CASSTGLAEETQYF
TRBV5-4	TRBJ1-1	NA	CASSSGGTEAFF
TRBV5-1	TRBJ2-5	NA	CASSPEPTGEYGTQYF
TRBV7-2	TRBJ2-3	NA	CASSVGTSGADTQYF
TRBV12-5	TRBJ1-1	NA	CASGSYTEAFF
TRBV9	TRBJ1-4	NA	CASSAAPGGAGEKLFF
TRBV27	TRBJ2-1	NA	CASSSGRGRGPNEQFF
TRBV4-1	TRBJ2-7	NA	CASSPDTSPGTYDEQYF
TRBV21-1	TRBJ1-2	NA	CASSTTGDFPLGYGYTF
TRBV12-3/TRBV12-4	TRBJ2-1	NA	CASSLQGNEQFF
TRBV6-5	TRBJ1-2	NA	CASSSYKRGGDYGYTF
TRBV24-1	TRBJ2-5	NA	CATHPRRETQYF
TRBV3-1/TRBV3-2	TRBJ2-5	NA	CASNKAGTQYF
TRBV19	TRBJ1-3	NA	CASSIQSGGNGNTIYF
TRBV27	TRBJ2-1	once	CASSLSNTNNEQFF
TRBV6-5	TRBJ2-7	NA	CASSNRVEQYF